The subject of this entry is one T cell receptor (beta chain). Its target is unknown. This CDR3 has 15 amino acids. Germline CDR1 SGHAT, CDR2 FQNNGV. The cDNA for TCR beta came from 5'RACE template switching with UMIs. Each CDR3 protein gets one entry in TCRdb, which reprocessed the 5' RACE reads and gives no DNA. The sample shows about 430,000 distinct CDR3 sequences, and around 1.4% sits with its ten largest clones. The data are from a study of T cells expressing NK-cell markers. Broader study findings: The study found these clonotypes also leading the CD3+CD56-NKG2C+ fraction in several donors.

The chain recombines TRBV11-2 with TRBJ2-1; TCRdb proposes TRBD1, but this gene call is untestable without DNA. The sample was blood T cells: a sorted CD56 or NKG2C T cell subset, CD4+ or CD8+ T cells, or bulk PBMC T cells (not recorded which). This clonotype originated in a woman aged 50 to 60 in good health. The CDR3 is CASSYDRGRTSEQFF.